A selection of T cell receptor beta chains follows, all from one sample in a study of technical replicates of blood from several donors. Sequencing was performed with immunoSEQ multiplex PCR; in TCRdb, only in-frame clones are kept and a portion is missing. Altogether about 83,000 clones are present, approximately 94% being singletons, with the ten largest covering 0.25%. Material: T cells isolated from PBMCs. The origin of the receptors is a human donor in good health. Both conserved end residues are part of each CDR3. A D gene is named only where the DNA matches it firmly. Where a row states a size, it is once, few, many or the class of an expanded clone; other rows omit it.

size	V	D	length	J	DNA	CDR3
NA	TRBV30	TRBD1	12	TRBJ2-7	TGTGCCTGGATGACAGGGTCCTACGAGCAGTACTTC	CAWMTGSYEQYF
NA	TRBV6-1	NA	12	TRBJ2-1	TGTGCCAGCAGTGAAGTAGACAATGAGCAGTTCTTC	CASSEVDNEQFF
once	TRBV10-1	NA	13	TRBJ2-1	TGCGCCAGCAGTGAGAACAACGCCAATGAGCAGTTCTTC	CASSENNANEQFF
NA	TRBV14	TRBD1	16	TRBJ2-7	TGTGCCAGCAGCCTTATACGACAGGGGGGCCTATACGAGCAGTACTTC	CASSLIRQGGLYEQYF
NA	TRBV15	NA	17	TRBJ2-3	TGTGCCACCAGCAGATCCTGGGAGGGGGTAGCGGGAGATACGCAGTATTTT	CATSRSWEGVAGDTQYF
NA	TRBV6-1	NA	14	TRBJ1-6	TGTGCCAGCAGTGGAACAGGGTGGGGTTCACCCCTCCACTTT	CASSGTGWGSPLHF
NA	TRBV4-1	NA	14	TRBJ1-2	TGCGCCAGCAGCCAAGAAATCAGGGATTATGGCTACACCTTC	CASSQEIRDYGYTF
NA	TRBV29-1	NA	12	TRBJ1-1	TGCAGCGTTGAAGGACGGGTCACTGAAGCTTTCTTT	CSVEGRVTEAFF
NA	TRBV9	NA	20	TRBJ2-1	TGTGCCAGCAGCGTGGGGCGGGGACCGGGACTGGCGCGGACCTACAATGAGCAGTTCTTC	CASSVGRGPGLARTYNEQFF
once	TRBV29-1	NA	13	TRBJ1-5	TGCAGCGTTGAATCCGGGAGAAATCAGCCCCAGCATTTT	CSVESGRNQPQHF
once	TRBV19	TRBD1	13	TRBJ2-5	TGTGCCAGTAGGGGGACAGCCCAAGAGACCCAGTACTTC	CASRGTAQETQYF
NA	TRBV2	NA	15	TRBJ1-5	TGTGCCAGCAACCTCTTAGAAGGGGTGAATCAGCCCCAGCATTTT	CASNLLEGVNQPQHF
NA	TRBV9	NA	13	TRBJ2-5	TGTGCCAGCAGCTTGGCAGTCCAAGAGACCCAGTACTTC	CASSLAVQETQYF
NA	TRBV9	NA	14	TRBJ1-1	TGTGCCAGCAGCGTAGACAGCTACAACACTGAAGCTTTCTTT	CASSVDSYNTEAFF
NA	TRBV5-1	TRBD2	15	TRBJ2-5	TGCGCCAGCAGCTTCCCCAGCGGGGGACAAGAGACCCAGTACTTC	CASSFPSGGQETQYF
once	TRBV7-9	NA	13	TRBJ2-1	TGTGCCAGCAGCTTAGTCGGGGTCCGGGAGCAGTTCTTC	CASSLVGVREQFF
NA	TRBV5-1	TRBD2	16	TRBJ2-4	TGCGCCAGCAGCTTGGCAGCGGGAGGAGCCAAAAACATTCAGTACTTC	CASSLAAGGAKNIQYF
NA	TRBV11-2	TRBD2	15	TRBJ2-1	TGTGCCAGCAGCTTAGTTCGGGACTACAACAATGAGCAGTTCTTC	CASSLVRDYNNEQFF
NA	TRBV14	TRBD2	17	TRBJ2-7	TGTGCCAGCAGCCACCGACTAGCGGGAGGGTTAGCCTACGAGCAGTACTTC	CASSHRLAGGLAYEQYF
few	TRBV7-8	NA	16	TRBJ1-5	TGTGCCAGCAGTCTCCGAGCAATAACTAGCAATCAGCCCCAGCATTTT	CASSLRAITSNQPQHF
NA	TRBV5-6	NA	11	TRBJ1-1	TGTGCCAGCAGCCTACACACTGAAGCTTTCTTT	CASSLHTEAFF
NA	TRBV7-9	TRBD1	16	TRBJ2-7	TGTGCCAGCAGCTTGCTAGGACAGGGCAATTACTACGAGCAGTACTTC	CASSLLGQGNYYEQYF
NA	TRBV2	TRBD2	16	TRBJ2-3	TGTGCCAGCAAAGAACTAGCGGGAGGGCCTACAGATACGCAGTATTTT	CASKELAGGPTDTQYF
NA	TRBV6-1	NA	14	TRBJ1-1	TGTGCCAGCAGTGAACAAAGGGGGAAGACTGAAGCTTTCTTT	CASSEQRGKTEAFF
few	TRBV2	NA	13	TRBJ1-1	TGTGCCAGGACTTCAGAGATGAACACTGAAGCTTTCTTT	CARTSEMNTEAFF
NA	TRBV7-7	NA	15	TRBJ2-5	TGTGCCAGCAGCTCCCTCACGCCCGGGCAAGAGACCCAGTACTTC	CASSSLTPGQETQYF
NA	TRBV11-2	NA	13	TRBJ2-7	TGTGCCAGCAGCCAGGGGCGGAACTACGAGCAGTACTTC	CASSQGRNYEQYF
once	TRBV25-1	NA	12	TRBJ2-7	TGTGCCAGCAGCACCGAGGGTGACGAGCAGTACTTC	CASSTEGDEQYF
once	TRBV15	NA	15	TRBJ2-4	TGTGCCACCAGCAGAGAGTCAGTAGCCAAAAACATTCAGTACTTC	CATSRESVAKNIQYF
NA	TRBV4-1	TRBD1	15	TRBJ2-3	TGCGCCAGCAGTCGTCCAGGGACAGGGTTAGATACGCAGTATTTT	CASSRPGTGLDTQYF
NA	TRBV5-5	TRBD2	20	TRBJ2-5	TGTGCCAGCAGCTGGGCCCGACTAGCGGGGAACACATTATACCAAGAGACCCAGTACTTC	CASSWARLAGNTLYQETQYF
NA	TRBV7-8	TRBD1	16	TRBJ2-7	TGTGCCAGCAGCCCGACCGGGACAGCCCTTACCTACGAGCAGTACTTC	CASSPTGTALTYEQYF
NA	TRBV5-6	NA	14	TRBJ2-5	TGTGCCAGCAGGGGGGGGCTACGGTTGGAGACCCAGTACTTC	CASRGGLRLETQYF
once	TRBV28	NA	13	TRBJ1-2	TGTGCCAGCATGGGGACTACTAACTATGGCTACACCTTC	CASMGTTNYGYTF
NA	TRBV13	TRBD1	16	TRBJ2-2	TGTGCCAGCAGCCTTCGTCGAGGGGGCAGAATCGGGGAGCTGTTTTTT	CASSLRRGGRIGELFF
few	TRBV2	TRBD1	13	TRBJ1-1	TGTGCCAGCAGCGGACAGGTTAACACTGAAGCTTTCTTT	CASSGQVNTEAFF
NA	TRBV7-9	NA	15	TRBJ1-6	TGTGCCAGCAGCTTAGACAGGGTAGATTATTCACCCCTCCACTTT	CASSLDRVDYSPLHF
NA	TRBV4-2	NA	19	TRBJ2-3	TGTGCCAGCAGCCAAAACGAGCTACGGAGGGCTAGCTCCAGAGATACGCAGTATTTT	CASSQNELRRASSRDTQYF
NA	TRBV4-1	TRBD2	18	TRBJ2-3	TGCGCCAGCAGCCAAGGTCCGGGACTATCCCCTAGCACAGATACGCAGTATTTT	CASSQGPGLSPSTDTQYF
NA	TRBV6-5	NA	16	TRBJ1-2	TGTGCCAGCAGTTACTCAGGGCCAGGGGCCGGGTATGGCTACACCTTC	CASSYSGPGAGYGYTF
NA	TRBV5-4	NA	14	TRBJ1-4	TGTGCCAGCAGCGCCGACAGTACTAATGAAAAACTGTTTTTT	CASSADSTNEKLFF
NA	TRBV19	TRBD2	17	TRBJ2-2	TGTGCCAGTAGTATCGCGACTAGCGGAGCGAACACCGGGGAGCTGTTTTTT	CASSIATSGANTGELFF
NA	TRBV14	NA	13	TRBJ2-5	TGTGCCAGCAGCCCGAGGATCCAAGAGACCCAGTACTTC	CASSPRIQETQYF
once	TRBV2	NA	12	TRBJ2-3	TGTGCCAGCACCCCGGGCACAGATACGCAGTATTTT	CASTPGTDTQYF
NA	TRBV28	NA	13	TRBJ1-2	TGTGCCAGCAGCCCCCAGGCGATCTATGGCTACACCTTC	CASSPQAIYGYTF
NA	TRBV6-5	TRBD1	15	TRBJ1-3	TGTGCCAGCAGAGGACAGGGGAGCTCTGGAAACACCATATATTTT	CASRGQGSSGNTIYF
NA	TRBV15	NA	16	TRBJ2-1	TGTGCCACCAGCAGAGATTTAGGGGGAGGGCGGAATGAGCAGTTCTTC	CATSRDLGGGRNEQFF